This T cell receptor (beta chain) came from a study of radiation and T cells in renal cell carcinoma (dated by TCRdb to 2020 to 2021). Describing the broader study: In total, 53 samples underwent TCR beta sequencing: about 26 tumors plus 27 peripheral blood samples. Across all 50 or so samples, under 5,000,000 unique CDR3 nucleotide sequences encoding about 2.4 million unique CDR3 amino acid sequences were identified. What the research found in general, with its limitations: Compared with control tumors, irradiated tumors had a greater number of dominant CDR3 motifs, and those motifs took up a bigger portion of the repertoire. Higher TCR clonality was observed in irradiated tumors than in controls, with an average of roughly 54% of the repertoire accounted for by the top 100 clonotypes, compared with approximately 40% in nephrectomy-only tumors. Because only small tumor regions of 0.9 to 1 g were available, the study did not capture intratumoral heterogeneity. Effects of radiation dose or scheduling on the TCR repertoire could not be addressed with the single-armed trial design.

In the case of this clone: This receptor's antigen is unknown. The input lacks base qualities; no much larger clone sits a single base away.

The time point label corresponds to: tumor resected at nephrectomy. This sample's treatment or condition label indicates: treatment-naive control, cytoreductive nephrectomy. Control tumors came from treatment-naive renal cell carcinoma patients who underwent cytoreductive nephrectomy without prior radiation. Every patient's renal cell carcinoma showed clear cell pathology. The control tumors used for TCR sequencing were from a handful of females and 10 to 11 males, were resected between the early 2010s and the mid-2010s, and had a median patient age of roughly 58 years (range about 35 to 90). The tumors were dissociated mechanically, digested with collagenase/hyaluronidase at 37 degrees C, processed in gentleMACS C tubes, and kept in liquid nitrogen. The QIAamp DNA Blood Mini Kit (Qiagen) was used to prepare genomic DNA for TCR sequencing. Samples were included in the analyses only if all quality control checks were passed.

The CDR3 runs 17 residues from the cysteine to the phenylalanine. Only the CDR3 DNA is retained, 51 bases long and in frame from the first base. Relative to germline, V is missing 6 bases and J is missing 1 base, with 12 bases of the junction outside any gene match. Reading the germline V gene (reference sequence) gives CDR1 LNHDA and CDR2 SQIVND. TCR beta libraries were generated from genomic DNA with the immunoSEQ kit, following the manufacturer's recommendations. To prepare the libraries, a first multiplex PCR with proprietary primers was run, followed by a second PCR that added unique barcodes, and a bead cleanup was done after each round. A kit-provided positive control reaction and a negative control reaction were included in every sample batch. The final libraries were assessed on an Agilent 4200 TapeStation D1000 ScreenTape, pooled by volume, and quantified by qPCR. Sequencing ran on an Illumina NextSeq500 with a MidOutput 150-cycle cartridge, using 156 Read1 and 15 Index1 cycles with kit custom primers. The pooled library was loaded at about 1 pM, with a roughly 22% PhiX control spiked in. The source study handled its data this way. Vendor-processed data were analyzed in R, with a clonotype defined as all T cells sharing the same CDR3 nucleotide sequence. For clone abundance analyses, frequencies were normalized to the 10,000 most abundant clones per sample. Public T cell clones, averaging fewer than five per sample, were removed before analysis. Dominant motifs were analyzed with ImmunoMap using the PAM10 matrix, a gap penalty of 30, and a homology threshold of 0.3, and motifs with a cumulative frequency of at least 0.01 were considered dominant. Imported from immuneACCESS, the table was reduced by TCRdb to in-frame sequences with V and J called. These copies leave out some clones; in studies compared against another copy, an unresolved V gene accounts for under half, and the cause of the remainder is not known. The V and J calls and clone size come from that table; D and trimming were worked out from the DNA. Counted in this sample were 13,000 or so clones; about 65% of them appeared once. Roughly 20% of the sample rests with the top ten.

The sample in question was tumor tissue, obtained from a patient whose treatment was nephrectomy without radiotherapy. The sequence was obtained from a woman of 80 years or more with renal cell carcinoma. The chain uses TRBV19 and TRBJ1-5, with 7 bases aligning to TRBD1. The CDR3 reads CASRGQLYGGSNQPQHF. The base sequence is TGTGCCAGTAGGGGACAGCTCTACGGAGGGAGCAATCAGCCCCAGCATTTT. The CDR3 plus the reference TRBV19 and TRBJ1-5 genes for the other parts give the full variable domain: DGGITQSPKYLFRKEGQNVTLSCEQNLNHDAMYWYRQDPGQGLRLIYYSQIVNDFQKGDIAEGYSVSREKKESFPLTVTSAQKNPTAFYLCASRGQLYGGSNQPQHFGDGTRLSIL.